A single TCR beta chain is shown here with its context. The antigen is undetermined. The V and J ends lost 5 bases and 9 bases, in that order; junction bases with no gene match: 8. The CDR3 runs to 14 residues. CDR1 SGHAT and CDR2 FQNNGV come from the germline V gene. Splitting of CD4+ cells produced CD45RA+ naive and CD45RA-negative memory subsets. The data derive from a study of shared clonotypes between healthy human individuals. The study, taken as a whole, reports: Blood was the sole source, and tissue repertoires probably differ.

Repertoires were generated with immunoSEQ multiplex PCR, while TCRdb's copy carries only in-frame clones and drops some. The profile shows some 1,100,000 clones, approximately 78% of them singletons. Sequencing input: memory CD4+ T cells from PBMCs. The subset denotes: CD45RA-negative fraction. This clonotype was sampled from a young man in good health. Some clones in this sample may be carry-over from other donors' samples. This chain links TRBV11-2 with TRBJ2-1, with 9 bases lining up with TRBD1. The CDR3 reads CASSDNRGHGEQFF. The CDR3 coding sequence is TGTGCCAGCAGCGATAACAGGGGGCACGGTGAGCAGTTCTTC.